Below are 2 T cell receptor beta chains sequenced from a single sample in a study of T cells in Graves' hyperthyroidism and ophthalmopathy. Amplification of TCR beta CDR3 regions was performed using RNA transcripts as template. The TCR CDR3 was amplified in a first-round RT-PCR using the HTBI primer set. TCRdb re-analysed the multiplex PCR reads in MiXCR, keeping a single row per CDR3 protein. The table has a few hundred thousand distinct CDR3 sequences, less than 20% seen once; the top ten hold 25% to 35%. The sequenced sample was blood. Receptors originate from a woman in her late teens or twenties with Graves' hyperthyroidism that later progressed to Graves' ophthalmopathy.

J is TRBJ1-4 and V is TRBV10-2; D is unresolved. The CDR3 totals 12 residues. The V gene lost 6 bases and the J gene lost 6 bases, with 8 bases spanning the gap. Germline lookup yields CDR1 WSHSY and CDR2 SAAADI. DNA of the CDR3: TGCGCCAGCAGAAAAACAGATGAAAAACTGTTTTTT. It translates to CASRKTDEKLFF.

The V gene is TRBV7-2, the J gene TRBJ2-1; TRBD2 agrees at 12 bases. The CDR3 has 17 residues. Germline CDR1 SGHTA, CDR2 FQGNSA. With 0 bases clipped from V and 6 bases from J, the junction kept 6 bases outside the gene matches. This CDR3 is CASSLAPSGREGNEQFF. The CDR3 nucleotides are TGTGCCAGCAGCTTAGCGCCTAGCGGGAGGGAGGGCAATGAGCAGTTCTTC.